Shown below are 8 T cell receptor beta chains from a single sample sequenced in a study of memory CD8 T cells in hepatitis C reinfection. This table comes from immunoSEQ multiplex PCR, and its TCRdb copy is limited to in-frame clones, with some not included. The profile shows 50,000 or so clones, just under 90% of them singletons. Stated time point: pre-reinfection, 55 to 20 weeks before reinfection detection. No in vitro expansion preceded TCR sequencing of the sorted cells. The sample consisted of naive CD8+ T cells sorted from blood. These receptor sequences come from a man aged 18 to 35 with hepatitis C virus infection.

This clone was seen a single time. The rearrangement joins TRBV29-1 to TRBJ2-1; TRBD1 matches 8 bases. This CDR3 region has 16 residues. CDR1 SQVTM and CDR2 ANQGSEA come from the germline V gene. V dropped 1 base and J dropped 4; count of bases not matched to a gene: 9. CDR3 bases: TGCAGCGTTGAAGGACCCCAGGGGGCAGGATACAATGAGCAGTTCTTC. This translates into CSVEGPQGAGYNEQFF.

This chain uses TRBV2 with TRBJ1-2; possible D gene TRBD1, 6 bases. V was cut by 6 bases and J by 8 bases, with 22 bases left in between. The germline V gene has CDR1 SNHLY and CDR2 FYNNEI. CDR3 length equals 15 residues. In DNA form, the CDR3 reads TGTGCCAGCAGAGCCTTGCTACAGGGTGGATACGGCTACACCTTC. It encodes CASRALLQGGYGYTF.

This chain connects TRBV6-5 to TRBJ1-6; 9 bases are shared with TRBD1. V dropped 0 bases and J dropped 7; count of bases not matched to a gene: 1. This CDR3 region has 15 residues. The V gene's germline CDR1 is MNHEY and CDR2 SVGAGI. CDR3 in amino acids: CASSYSTGGNSPLHF. CDR3 sequence (DNA): TGTGCCAGCAGTTACTCGACAGGGGGAAATTCACCCCTCCACTTT.

This clone was seen just once. V usage is TRBV6-6 and J usage is TRBJ2-5; TRBD2 aligns across 7 bases. The germline CDR1 and CDR2 sequences are MNHNY and SVGAGI (reference sequence). The V and J ends lost 10 bases and 0 bases, in that order; junction bases with no gene match: 5. This CDR3 region has 13 residues. CDR3: CATYRGDQETQYF. DNA of the CDR3: TGTGCCACCTACCGGGGGGACCAAGAGACCCAGTACTTC.

The chain employs TRBV7-9 and TRBJ2-1; 10 bases fit TRBD2. CDR1 is SEHNR and CDR2 is FQNEAQ in the germline V gene (reference sequence). The trim removed 4 bases at V and 5 bases at J, leaving 11 bases unmatched. The CDR3 length is 17 residues. The CDR3 coding sequence is TGTGCCAGCAGCTCGAGACAAACTAGCGGGATGAACAATGAGCAGTTCTTC. This encodes CASSSRQTSGMNNEQFF.

The chain recombines TRBV5-6 with TRBJ1-2; 11 positions agree with TRBD1. CDR1 is SGHDT, CDR2 YYEEEE, per germline. The V and J ends lost 4 bases and 7 bases, in that order; junction bases with no gene match: 12. The CDR3 has 16 residues. CDR3 sequence reads: CASSPEAGQGATGYTF. CDR3 in DNA: TGTGCCAGCAGCCCCGAAGCAGGACAGGGGGCTACTGGCTACACCTTC.

The rearrangement links TRBV14 to TRBJ2-1; 8 bases are shared with TRBD2. The CDR3 is 16 amino acids. The junction had 10 bases not matched to a gene; V was cut back by 5 bases and J by 4 bases. CDR1 and CDR2 (germline): SGHDN, FVKESK. This CDR3 reads CASSTPRGAGYNEQFF. In DNA, the CDR3 is TGTGCCAGCAGCACGCCGCGGGGGGCGGGTTACAATGAGCAGTTCTTC. The entire variable domain, with the rest obtained from reference TRBV14 and TRBJ2-1, is as follows: EAGVTQFPSHSVIEKGQTVTLRCDPISGHDNLYWYRRVMGKEIKFLLHFVKESKQDESGMPNNRFLAERTGGTYSTLKVQPAELEDSGVYFCASSTPRGAGYNEQFFGPGTRLTVL.

This clone turned up a few times. The chain is built from TRBV5-1 and TRBJ1-1, with 9 nucleotides matching TRBD1. The CDR3 is 17 residues long. Trimming removed 4 bases from V and 5 bases from J; junction bases left unmatched: 15. Germline CDR1 SGHRS, CDR2 YFSETQ. This chain's CDR3 is CASSREQGAFVETEAFF. In DNA form, the CDR3 reads TGCGCCAGCAGCCGTGAACAGGGGGCGTTTGTGGAGACTGAAGCTTTCTTT.